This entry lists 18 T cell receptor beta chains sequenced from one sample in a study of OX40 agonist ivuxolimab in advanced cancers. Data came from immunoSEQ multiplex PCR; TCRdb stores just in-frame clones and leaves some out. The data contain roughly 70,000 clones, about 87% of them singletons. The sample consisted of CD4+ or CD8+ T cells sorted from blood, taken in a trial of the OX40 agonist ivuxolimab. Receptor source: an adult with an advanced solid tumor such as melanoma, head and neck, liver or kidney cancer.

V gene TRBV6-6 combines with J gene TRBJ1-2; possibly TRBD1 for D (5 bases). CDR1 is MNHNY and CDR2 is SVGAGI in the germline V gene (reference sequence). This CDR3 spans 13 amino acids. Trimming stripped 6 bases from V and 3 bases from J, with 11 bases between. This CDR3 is CASSPGGHYGYTF. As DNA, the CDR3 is TGTGCCAGCAGCCCCGGGGGACACTATGGCTACACCTTC.

Written as DNA, the CDR3 is TGCGCCAGCAGCTTGGTCGGACAGGGCGACACCGGGGAGCTGTTTTTT. Translating gives CASSLVGQGDTGELFF. The genes are TRBV5-1 and TRBJ2-2, with TRBD1 matching over 8 bases. The CDR3 totals 16 residues. V lost 0 bases and J lost 3; bases outside the gene matches: 4. Germline-derived CDR1 and CDR2 are SGHRS and YFSETQ.

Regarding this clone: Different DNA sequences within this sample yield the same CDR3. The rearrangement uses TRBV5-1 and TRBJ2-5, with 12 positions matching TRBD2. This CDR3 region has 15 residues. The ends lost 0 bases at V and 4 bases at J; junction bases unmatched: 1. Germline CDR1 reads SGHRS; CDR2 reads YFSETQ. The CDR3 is CASSLGLAGVETQYF. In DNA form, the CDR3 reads TGCGCCAGCAGCTTGGGACTAGCGGGAGTAGAGACCCAGTACTTC.

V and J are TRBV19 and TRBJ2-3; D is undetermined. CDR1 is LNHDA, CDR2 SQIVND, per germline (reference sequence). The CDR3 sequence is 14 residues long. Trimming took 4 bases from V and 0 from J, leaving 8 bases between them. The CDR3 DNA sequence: TGTGCCAGTAGTAGCGGTTTCAGCACAGATACGCAGTATTTT. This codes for CASSSGFSTDTQYF. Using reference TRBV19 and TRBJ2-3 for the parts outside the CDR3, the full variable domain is DGGITQSPKYLFRKEGQNVTLSCEQNLNHDAMYWYRQDPGQGLRLIYYSQIVNDFQKGDIAEGYSVSREKKESFPLTVTSAQKNPTAFYLCASSSGFSTDTQYFGPGTRLTVL.

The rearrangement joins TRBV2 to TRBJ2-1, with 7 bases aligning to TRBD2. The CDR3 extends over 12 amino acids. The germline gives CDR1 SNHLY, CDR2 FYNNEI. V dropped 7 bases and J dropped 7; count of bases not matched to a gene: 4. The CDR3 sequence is CASKAGANEQFF. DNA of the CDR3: TGTGCCAGCAAGGCGGGAGCTAATGAGCAGTTCTTC.

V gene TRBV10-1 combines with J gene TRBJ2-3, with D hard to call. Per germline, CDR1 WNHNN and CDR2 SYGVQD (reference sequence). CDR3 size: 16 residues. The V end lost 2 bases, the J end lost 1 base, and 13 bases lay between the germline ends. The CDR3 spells CASSEGISGGTDTQYF. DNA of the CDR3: TGCGCCAGCAGTGAGGGGATCTCAGGAGGCACAGATACGCAGTATTTT.

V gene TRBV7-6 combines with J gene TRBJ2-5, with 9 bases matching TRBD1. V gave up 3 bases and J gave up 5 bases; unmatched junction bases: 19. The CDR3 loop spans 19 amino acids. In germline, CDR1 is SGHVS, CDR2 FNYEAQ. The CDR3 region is CASSFAKIRDRDVGETQYF. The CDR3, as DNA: TGTGCCAGCAGCTTCGCCAAAATCCGGGACAGGGATGTAGGGGAGACCCAGTACTTC.

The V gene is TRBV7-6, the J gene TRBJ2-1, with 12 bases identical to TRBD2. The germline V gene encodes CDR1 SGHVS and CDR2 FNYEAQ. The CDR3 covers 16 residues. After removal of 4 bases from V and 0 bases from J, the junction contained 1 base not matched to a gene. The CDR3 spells CASSSLAGGSYNEQFF. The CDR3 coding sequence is TGTGCCAGCAGCTCACTAGCGGGAGGCTCCTACAATGAGCAGTTCTTC.

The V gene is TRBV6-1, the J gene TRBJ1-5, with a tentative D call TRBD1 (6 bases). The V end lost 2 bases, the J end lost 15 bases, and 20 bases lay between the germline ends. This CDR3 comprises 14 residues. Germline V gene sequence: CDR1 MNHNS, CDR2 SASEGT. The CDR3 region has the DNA TGTGCCAGCAGTGAACGGGAATCGGGGGCCGTACCGCATTTT. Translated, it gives CASSERESGAVPHF.

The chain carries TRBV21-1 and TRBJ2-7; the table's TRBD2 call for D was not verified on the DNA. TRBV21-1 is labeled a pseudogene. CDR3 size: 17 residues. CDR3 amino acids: CASSKRLTSGSTYEQYF. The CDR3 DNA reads TGTGCCAGCAGCAAACGGTTGACTAGCGGGAGTACCTACGAGCAGTACTTC.

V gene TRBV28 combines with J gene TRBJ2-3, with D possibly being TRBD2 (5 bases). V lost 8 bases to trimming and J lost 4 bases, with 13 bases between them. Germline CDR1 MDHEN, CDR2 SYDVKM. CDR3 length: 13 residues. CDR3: CASSGGSSDTQYF. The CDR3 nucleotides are TGTGCCAGCTCCGGTGGGAGTTCAGATACGCAGTATTTT.

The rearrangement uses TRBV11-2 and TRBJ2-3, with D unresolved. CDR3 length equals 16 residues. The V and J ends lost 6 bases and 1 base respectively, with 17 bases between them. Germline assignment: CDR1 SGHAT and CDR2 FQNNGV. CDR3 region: CASSPWIGVRTDTQYF. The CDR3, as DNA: TGTGCCAGCAGTCCCTGGATAGGCGTCCGCACAGATACGCAGTATTTT.

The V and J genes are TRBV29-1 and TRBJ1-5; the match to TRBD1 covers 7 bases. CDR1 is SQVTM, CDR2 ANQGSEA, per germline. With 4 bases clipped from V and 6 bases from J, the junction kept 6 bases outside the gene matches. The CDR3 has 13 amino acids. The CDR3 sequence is CSVVTGLGQPQHF. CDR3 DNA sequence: TGCAGCGTTGTGACAGGGCTCGGTCAGCCCCAGCATTTT.

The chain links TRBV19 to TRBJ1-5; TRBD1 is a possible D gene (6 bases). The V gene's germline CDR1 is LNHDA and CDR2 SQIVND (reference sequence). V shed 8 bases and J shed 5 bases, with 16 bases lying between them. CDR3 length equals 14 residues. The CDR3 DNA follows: TGTGCCAGTCAAAACAGGGTGGTCGATCAGCCCCAGCATTTT. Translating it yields CASQNRVVDQPQHF.

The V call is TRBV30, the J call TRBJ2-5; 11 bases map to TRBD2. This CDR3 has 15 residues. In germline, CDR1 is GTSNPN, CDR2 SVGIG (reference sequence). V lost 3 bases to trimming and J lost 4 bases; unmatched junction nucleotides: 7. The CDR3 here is CAWRSGSGRGETQYF. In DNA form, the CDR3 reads TGTGCCTGGAGATCGGGTAGCGGGAGGGGAGAGACCCAGTACTTC.

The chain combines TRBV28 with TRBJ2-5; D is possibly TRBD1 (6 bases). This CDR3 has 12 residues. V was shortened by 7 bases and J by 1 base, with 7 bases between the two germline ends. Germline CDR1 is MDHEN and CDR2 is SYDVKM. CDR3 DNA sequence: TGTGCCAGCAAGGGGGTCCAAGAGACCCAGTACTTC. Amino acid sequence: CASKGVQETQYF.

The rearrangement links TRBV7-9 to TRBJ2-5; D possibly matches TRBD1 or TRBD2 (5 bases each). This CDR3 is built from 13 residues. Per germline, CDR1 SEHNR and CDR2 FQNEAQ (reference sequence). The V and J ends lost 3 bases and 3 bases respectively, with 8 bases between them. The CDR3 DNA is TGTGCCAGCAGCTTTCTGGGGGAAGAGACCCAGTACTTC. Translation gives CASSFLGEETQYF.

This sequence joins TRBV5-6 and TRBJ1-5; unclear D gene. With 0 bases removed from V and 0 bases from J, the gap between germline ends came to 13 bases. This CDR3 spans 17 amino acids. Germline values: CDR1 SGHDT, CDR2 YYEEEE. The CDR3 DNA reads TGTGCCAGCAGCTTGGTGGCAGACACATATAGCAATCAGCCCCAGCATTTT. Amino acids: CASSLVADTYSNQPQHF.